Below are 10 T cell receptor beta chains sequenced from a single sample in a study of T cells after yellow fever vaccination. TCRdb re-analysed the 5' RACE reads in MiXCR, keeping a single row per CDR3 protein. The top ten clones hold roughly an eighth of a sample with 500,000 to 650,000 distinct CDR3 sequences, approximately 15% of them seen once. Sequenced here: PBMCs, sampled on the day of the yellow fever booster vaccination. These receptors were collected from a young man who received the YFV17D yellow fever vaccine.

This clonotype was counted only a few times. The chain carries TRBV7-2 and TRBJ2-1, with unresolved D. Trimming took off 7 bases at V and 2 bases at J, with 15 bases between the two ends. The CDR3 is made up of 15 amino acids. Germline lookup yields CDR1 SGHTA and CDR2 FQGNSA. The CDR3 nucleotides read TGTGCCAGCAATTCAGACCGGGCGGCCTACAATGAGCAGTTCTTC. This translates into CASNSDRAAYNEQFF.

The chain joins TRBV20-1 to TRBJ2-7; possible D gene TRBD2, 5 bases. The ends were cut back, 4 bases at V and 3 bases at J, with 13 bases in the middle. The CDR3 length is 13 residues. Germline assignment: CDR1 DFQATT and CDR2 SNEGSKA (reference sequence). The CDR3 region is CSAKPLADYEQYF. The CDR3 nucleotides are TGCAGTGCTAAGCCCCTAGCCGACTACGAGCAGTACTTC.

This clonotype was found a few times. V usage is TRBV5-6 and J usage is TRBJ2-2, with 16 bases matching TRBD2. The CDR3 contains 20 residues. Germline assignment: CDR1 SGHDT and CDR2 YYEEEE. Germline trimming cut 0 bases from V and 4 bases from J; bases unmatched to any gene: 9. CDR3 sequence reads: CASSLAGTSGRASFTGELFF. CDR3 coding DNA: TGTGCCAGCAGCTTGGCCGGGACTAGCGGGAGGGCCTCGTTCACCGGGGAGCTGTTTTTT.

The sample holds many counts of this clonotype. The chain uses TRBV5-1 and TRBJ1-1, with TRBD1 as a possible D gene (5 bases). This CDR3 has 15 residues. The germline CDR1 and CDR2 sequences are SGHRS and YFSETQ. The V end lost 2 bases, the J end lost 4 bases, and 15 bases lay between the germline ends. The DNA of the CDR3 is TGCGCCAGCAGCTTAGGGGACGGGGGTCGCACTGAAGCTTTCTTT. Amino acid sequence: CASSLGDGGRTEAFF.

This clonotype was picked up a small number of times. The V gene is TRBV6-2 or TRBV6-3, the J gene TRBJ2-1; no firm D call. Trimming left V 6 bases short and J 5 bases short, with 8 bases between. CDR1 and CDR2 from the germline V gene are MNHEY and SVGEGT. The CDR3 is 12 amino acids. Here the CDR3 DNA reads TGTGCCAGCAGCCATCCTGACAATGAGCAGTTCTTC. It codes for CASSHPDNEQFF.

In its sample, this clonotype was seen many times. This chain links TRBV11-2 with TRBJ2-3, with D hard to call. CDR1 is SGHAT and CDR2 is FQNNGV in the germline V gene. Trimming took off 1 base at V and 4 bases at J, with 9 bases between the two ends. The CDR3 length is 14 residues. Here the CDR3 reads CASSLAPSPDTQYF. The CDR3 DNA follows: TGTGCCAGCAGCTTAGCACCATCGCCAGATACGCAGTATTTT.

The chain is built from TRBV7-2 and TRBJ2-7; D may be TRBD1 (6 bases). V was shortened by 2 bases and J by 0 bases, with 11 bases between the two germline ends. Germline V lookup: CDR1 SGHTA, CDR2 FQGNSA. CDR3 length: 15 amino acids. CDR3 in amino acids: CASSLSGEASYEQYF. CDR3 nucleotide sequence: TGTGCCAGCAGCTTATCAGGGGAAGCCTCCTACGAGCAGTACTTC. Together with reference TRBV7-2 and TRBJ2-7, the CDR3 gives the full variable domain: GAGVSQSPSNKVTEKGKDVELRCDPISGHTALYWYRQSLGQGLEFLIYFQGNSAPDKSGLPSDRFSAERTGGSVSTLTIQRTQQEDSAVYLCASSLSGEASYEQYFGPGTRLTVT.

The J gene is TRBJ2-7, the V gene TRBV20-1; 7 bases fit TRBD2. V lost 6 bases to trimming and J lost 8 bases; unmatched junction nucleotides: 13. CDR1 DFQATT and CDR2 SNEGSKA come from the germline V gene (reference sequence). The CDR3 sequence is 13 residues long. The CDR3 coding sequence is TGCAGTGCCCCAAGCGGGGCGGGATCCAAGCAGTACTTC. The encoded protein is CSAPSGAGSKQYF.

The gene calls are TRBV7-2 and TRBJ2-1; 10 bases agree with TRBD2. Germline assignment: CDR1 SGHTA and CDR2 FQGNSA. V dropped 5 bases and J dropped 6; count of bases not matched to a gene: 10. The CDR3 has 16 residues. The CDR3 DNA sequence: TGTGCCAGCAGCCCACGTAGACTAGCGGGTACCAATGAGCAGTTCTTC. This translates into CASSPRRLAGTNEQFF.

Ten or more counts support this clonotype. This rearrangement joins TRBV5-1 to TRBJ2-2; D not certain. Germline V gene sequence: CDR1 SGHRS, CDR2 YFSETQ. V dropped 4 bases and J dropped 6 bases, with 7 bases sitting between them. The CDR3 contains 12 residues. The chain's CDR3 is CASSHLPGELFF. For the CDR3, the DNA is TGCGCCAGCAGCCACCTACCCGGGGAGCTGTTTTTT.